This TCR beta chain was retrieved from a study of cytomegalovirus exposure and HLA in healthy donors. General study results and limits: Later examination showed HLA-associated TCR beta chains had greater clonal expansion than equally common others. Presence/absence analyses rested on an assumption that sequencing depth was roughly uniform across donors. Later on, an analysis tied 15,000 to 20,000 TCR beta sequences to HLA alleles at 0.05 false discovery rate.

At the time of sampling, donors were nominally healthy, though unrecorded immune exposures were likely. CDR3 length: 15 amino acids. The ends lost 2 bases at V and 9 bases at J; junction bases unmatched: 9. The germline V gene has CDR1 SNHLY and CDR2 FYNNEI. Researchers ran the PCR with 60 Vbeta and 13 Jbeta primers. Produced via immunoSEQ multiplex PCR; TCRdb's table is partial and in-frame only. This repertoire shows around 150,000 clones, approximately 70% found once; its top ten account for approximately 6.9%. Regarding this clone: Its antigen is unidentified.

The chain combines TRBV2 with TRBJ2-5; 10 nucleotides line up with TRBD2. The TCR comes from a man aged 40-49 years in good health and CMV-seropositive. Sequencing used PBMCs. CDR3 region: CASSESVLAGVSQYF. The CDR3 DNA sequence: TGTGCCAGCAGTGAATCGGTGCTAGCGGGAGTGTCCCAGTACTTC.